This T cell receptor (beta chain) was recorded in a study of response to subunit inactivated influenza vaccine. TCRdb used MiXCR to reprocess the RT-PCR reads, holding one entry per CDR3 protein. The data show 500,000 or so distinct CDR3 sequences, approximately 10% seen once. Study results and limitations: The study's authors posited that every seasonal influenza vaccination enlists few new T cells.

This clonotype was seen only a few times. Its antigen is currently unknown. The sequencing here drew on PBMCs from blood, taken around seven weeks after vaccination. This receptor was obtained from a man aged 50-59 years who received an inactivated influenza vaccine.

This CDR3 reads CASSNDRNYGYTF. The CDR3 DNA reads TGTGCCAGCAGCAACGATCGTAACTATGGCTACACCTTC. The chain employs TRBV11-2 and TRBJ1-2; the D is unclear. The CDR3 runs 13 residues. Germline V gene sequence: CDR1 SGHAT, CDR2 FQNNGV. The V end lost 5 bases, the J end lost 1 base, and 8 bases lay between the germline ends.